This entry lists 5 T cell receptor beta chains sequenced from one sample in a study of beta chain features in type 1 diabetes. The study reverse transcribed the entire isolated RNA, so it sequenced expressed TCRB transcripts. The table came from immunoSEQ multiplex PCR; TCRdb's copy has only in-frame clones and leaves some out. The repertoire holds about 150,000 clones, with 8.1% as singletons. Sequencing was carried out using central memory CD4+ T cells from blood. The receptors were gathered from a man aged 18 to 30 in good health.

Many counts were recorded for this clone. J is TRBJ2-3 and V is TRBV7-2; possible D gene TRBD2, 6 bases. Germline values: CDR1 SGHTA, CDR2 FQGNSA. V gave up 3 bases and J gave up 10 bases, with 11 bases separating them. This CDR3 contains 12 residues. CDR3 sequence (DNA): TGTGCCAGCAGCTTCGGGGGATCACCGCAGTATTTT. It is translated as CASSFGGSPQYF.

The chain joins TRBV4-2 to TRBJ2-7; 7 nucleotides agree with TRBD2. V shed 0 bases, J shed 6 bases, and the junction held 8 bases outside the gene matches. CDR3 size: 15 residues. Per the germline V gene, CDR1 is LGHNA and CDR2 is YNFKEQ. The CDR3 DNA is TGTGCCAGCAGCCAAGATCGTCTAGCGGCCCGCGAGCAGTACTTC. It translates to CASSQDRLAAREQYF.

This clone was picked up a small number of times. In the same sample, other DNA sequences code for this CDR3. This chain connects TRBV7-3 to TRBJ2-1, with D possibly matching TRBD1 (6 bases). This CDR3 has 14 residues. V lost 3 bases and J 4 bases, leaving 10 bases between the germline ends. Germline-derived CDR1 and CDR2 are SGHTA and FQGTGA. The CDR3 loop reads CASSLQGLYNEQFF. In DNA, the CDR3 is TGTGCCAGCAGCTTGCAGGGGTTATACAATGAGCAGTTCTTC.

This clone was seen many times. The rearrangement uses TRBV29-1 and TRBJ1-2; TRBD1 is a possible D gene (6 bases). V was shortened by 7 bases and J by 4 bases, with 13 bases between the two germline ends. The CDR3 consists of 12 residues. From germline, CDR1 is SQVTM and CDR2 ANQGSEA. The CDR3 nucleotides read TGCAGCGCAGAGGACAGATCCTATGGCTACACCTTC. This gives the protein CSAEDRSYGYTF.

V and J are TRBV19 and TRBJ2-3; D gene uncertain. This CDR3 has 13 amino acids. Germline CDR1 is LNHDA and CDR2 is SQIVND (reference sequence). Trimming removed 6 bases at V and 5 bases at J, with 12 bases between. CDR3 residues: CASSQAIRDTQYF. CDR3 nucleotide sequence: TGTGCCAGTAGCCAAGCGATTCGAGATACGCAGTATTTT.